A single sample gave rise to the 21 T cell receptor beta chains below, sequenced in a study of PD-1 blockade in classical Hodgkin lymphoma. Indicated time point: cycle 4 day 1 (C4D1), after less than seven weeks of nivolumab. Autologous stem cell transplantation was followed by relapse in every patient, and brentuximab vedotin exposure varied. Generated by immunoSEQ multiplex PCR, the TCRdb table keeps only in-frame clones and is missing some. In the table there are 28,000 or so clones, 55% to 85% of which are singletons. Here the sequenced sample was peripheral blood mononuclear cells (PBMCs), taken before the fourth cycle of nivolumab. These receptors all come from a human donor with classical Hodgkin lymphoma.

The rearrangement uses TRBV27 and TRBJ1-5; TRBD1 is a possible D gene (5 bases). The germline V gene has CDR1 MNHEY and CDR2 SMNVEV (reference sequence). V lost 6 bases and J 6 bases, leaving 15 bases between the germline ends. This CDR3 comprises 14 residues. The CDR3 loop is CASRPQWGFQPQHF. CDR3 DNA sequence: TGTGCCAGCAGGCCTCAATGGGGCTTTCAGCCCCAGCATTTT.

CDR3 residues: CAWSVPSFQGSLREQYF. The CDR3 region has the DNA TGTGCCTGGAGTGTCCCTTCGTTTCAGGGGTCCCTTCGCGAGCAGTACTTC. V usage is TRBV30 and J usage is TRBJ2-7; D possibly corresponds to TRBD1 (6 bases). The CDR3 totals 17 residues. V dropped 0 bases and J dropped 6 bases, with 24 bases sitting between them. The germline gives CDR1 GTSNPN, CDR2 SVGIG (reference sequence).

The chain recombines TRBV11-2 with TRBJ1-4; a possible D gene is TRBD1 (5 bases). Looked up from germline, CDR1 is SGHAT and CDR2 is FQNNGV. Trimming removed 4 bases at V and 6 bases at J, with 9 bases between. The CDR3 covers 13 residues. DNA of the CDR3: TGTGCCAGCAGCTGGGGGGGTGATGAAAAACTGTTTTTT. Its translation: CASSWGGDEKLFF.

Details on this clone: Compared with germline, one end of the junction differs, possibly owing to a read error. The chain is built from TRBV7-9 and TRBJ1-2, with D hard to call. The CDR3 consists of 15 residues. Per the germline V gene, CDR1 is SEHNR and CDR2 is FQNEAQ (reference sequence). The CDR3 reads CANSSRNPANYGYTF. The CDR3, as DNA: TGTGCCAACAGCTCACGGAACCCAGCTAACTATGGCTACACCTTC.

This chain joins TRBV9 and TRBJ1-4; no firm D call. CDR1 SGDLS and CDR2 YYNGEE come from the germline V gene. This CDR3 has 16 amino acids. Between the trimmed V and J ends, which lost 4 bases and 3 bases, there was a span of 16 bases. The CDR3 reads CASSPNSGVANEKLFF. In DNA, the CDR3 is TGTGCCAGCAGCCCAAACAGTGGAGTAGCTAATGAAAAACTGTTTTTT.

The table lists this clone with a count of one. The gene calls are TRBV28 and TRBJ1-2; D perhaps matches TRBD1 (5 bases). This CDR3 spans 12 amino acids. Germline CDR1 and CDR2: MDHEN and SYDVKM. The germline V and J ends were trimmed by 9 bases and 0 bases, with 8 bases remaining between them. This chain's CDR3 is CASYRTNYGYTF. CDR3 nucleotides: TGTGCCAGTTACAGGACTAACTATGGCTACACCTTC.

The V and J genes are TRBV10-2 and TRBJ2-1; D is ambiguous. In germline, CDR1 is WSHSY, CDR2 SAAADI. The V end was cut by 6 bases, the J end by 2 bases, with 11 bases between. The CDR3 is 14 residues long. CDR3 sequence (DNA): TGCGCCAGCAGCAAGGGTCAGGCCTACAATGAGCAGTTCTTC. This sequence encodes CASSKGQAYNEQFF.

About this clone: The junction shows a germline mismatch at one end, possibly a read error. Here the CDR3 DNA reads TGTGCCAGCAGCCCCCCGGGACAGGGGTCCTCCGAGCAGTACTTC. As protein: CASSPPGQGSSEQYF. The gene calls are TRBV4-2 and TRBJ2-7; 10 nucleotides match TRBD1. Per the germline V gene, CDR1 is LGHNA and CDR2 is YNFKEQ. The CDR3 consists of 15 residues.

The chain recombines TRBV19 with TRBJ1-5, with D hard to call. The CDR3 is 16 residues long. Germline CDR1 reads LNHDA; CDR2 reads SQIVND (reference sequence). The ends were cut back, 6 bases at V and 1 base at J, with 16 bases in the middle. The chain's CDR3 is CASRLESSRSNQPQHF. CDR3 bases: TGTGCCAGTAGGCTTGAGTCCAGTAGAAGCAATCAGCCCCAGCATTTT.

This clone is classed as medium-sized. This rearrangement joins TRBV6-5 to TRBJ1-5; D might be TRBD1 (5 bases). CDR3 length: 13 amino acids. The V gene lost 5 bases and the J gene lost 7 bases, with 12 bases spanning the gap. Germline V CDR1 and CDR2: MNHEY, SVGAGI. For the CDR3, the DNA is TGTGCCAGCAGTCCGGGGCACAGCCAGCCCCAGCATTTT. It yields the protein CASSPGHSQPQHF.

The chain recombines TRBV6-5 with TRBJ2-1, with D unresolved. Deletions cut 2 bases from V and 1 base from J, with 9 bases between. The germline CDR1 and CDR2 sequences are MNHEY and SVGAGI. The CDR3 runs 15 residues. This chain's CDR3 is CASSYRAASYNEQFF. The CDR3 DNA is TGTGCCAGCAGTTACCGGGCTGCTTCCTACAATGAGCAGTTCTTC.

The chain is built from TRBV7-2 and TRBJ2-5, with D uncertain. Germline assignment: CDR1 SGHTA and CDR2 FQGNSA. The CDR3 runs to 15 residues. V dropped 5 bases and J dropped 4 bases, with 17 bases sitting between them. In DNA form, the CDR3 reads TGTGCCAGCAGCCCGAATTCAATTCCCGGAGAGACCCAGTACTTC. Protein product: CASSPNSIPGETQYF.

The V and J genes are TRBV19 and TRBJ2-2; maybe TRBD2 (6 bases). Trimming pared 5 bases from V and 6 bases from J, leaving 13 bases between. This CDR3 has 14 amino acids. The germline V gene encodes CDR1 LNHDA and CDR2 SQIVND (reference sequence). CDR3 DNA sequence: TGTGCCAGTAGTGCGGGGTCGGAGGCCGGGGAGCTGTTTTTT. Translated, it gives CASSAGSEAGELFF.

The chain has TRBV19 and TRBJ2-5; D possibly corresponds to TRBD2 (5 bases). There are 15 residues in the CDR3. V was cut by 1 base and J by 4 bases, with 13 bases left in between. The germline CDR1 and CDR2 sequences are LNHDA and SQIVND (reference sequence). The CDR3 DNA follows: TGTGCCAGTAGTATAGGAGGGCGGGTTGGAGAGACCCAGTACTTC. It codes for CASSIGGRVGETQYF.

This chain joins TRBV7-9 and TRBJ2-1; D might be TRBD1 or TRBD2, each matching 6 bases. The CDR3 has 15 amino acids. CDR1 and CDR2 from the germline V gene are SEHNR and FQNEAQ (reference sequence). Trimming left V 0 bases short and J 9 bases short, with 15 bases between. CDR3 sequence reads: CASSLAVGGGGEQFF. The CDR3 nucleotides read TGTGCCAGCAGCTTAGCGGTTGGCGGAGGGGGTGAGCAGTTCTTC.

Regarding this clone: This same CDR3 is encoded by further DNA sequences in the sample. The rearrangement joins TRBV4-2 to TRBJ2-1; TRBD2 matches at 11 bases. The germline CDR1 and CDR2 sequences are LGHNA and YNFKEQ. The CDR3 extends over 16 amino acids. Germline trimming cut 5 bases from V and 4 bases from J; bases unmatched to any gene: 7. The CDR3 bases are TGTGCCAGCAGCTCGGCCGGGACTAGCGGTTACAATGAGCAGTTCTTC. Translated: CASSSAGTSGYNEQFF.

This clone was counted a few times. V gene TRBV7-2 combines with J gene TRBJ1-4; D is possibly TRBD1 (6 bases). Germline values: CDR1 SGHTA, CDR2 FQGNSA. V lost 1 base to trimming and J lost 2 bases, with 14 bases between them. CDR3 length: 17 residues. The CDR3 reads CASSLVAGAWTNEKLFF. In DNA form, the CDR3 reads TGTGCCAGCAGCTTAGTGGCGGGGGCATGGACTAATGAAAAACTGTTTTTT.

The chain links TRBV7-2 to TRBJ2-1, with D hard to call. This CDR3 is built from 11 residues. The ends were cut back, 1 base at V and 16 bases at J, with 11 bases in the middle. Germline-derived CDR1 and CDR2 are SGHTA and FQGNSA. CDR3 DNA sequence: TGTGCCAGCAGCTTAGGTTGGGCATATTTCTTC. Protein product: CASSLGWAYFF.

V and J are TRBV6-5 and TRBJ2-2; 7 bases are shared with TRBD1. Losses at the gene ends were 6 bases for V and 3 bases for J; bases not matched to a gene: 7. The germline V gene encodes CDR1 MNHEY and CDR2 SVGAGI. CDR3 length equals 15 residues. The DNA for the CDR3 is TGTGCCAGCAGCCTAGGACAGGTGGACACCGGGGAGCTGTTTTTT. Translation gives CASSLGQVDTGELFF.

Relative to its sample, this clone is medium-sized. This chain joins TRBV19 and TRBJ2-3; perhaps TRBD2 as D (5 bases). V was cut by 1 base and J by 4 bases, with 9 bases left in between. CDR1 is LNHDA, CDR2 SQIVND, per germline (reference sequence). The CDR3 has 14 residues. The CDR3 DNA sequence: TGTGCCAGTAGTATAGGAGCGGAGGCAGATACGCAGTATTTT. This sequence encodes CASSIGAEADTQYF.

The chain is built from TRBV13 and TRBJ2-7; no clear D. This CDR3 region has 12 residues. Trimming took 1 base from V and 3 from J, leaving 4 bases between them. The V gene's germline CDR1 is PRHDT and CDR2 FYEKMQ (reference sequence). CDR3 bases: TGTGCCAGCAGCTTAGCCGGCTACGAGCAGTACTTC. Translated, it gives CASSLAGYEQYF.